This is a list of T cell receptor beta chains from one sample in a study of naive and memory T cell subsets. TCRdb recomputed calls from the UMI-ligation and nested PCR reads with MiXCR, one row per CDR3 protein. Found here are some 85,000 distinct CDR3 sequences, around 13% of them singletons; the top ten hold 0.75% to 1%. Sequenced sample: central memory CD4+ T cells from blood. These receptors were obtained from a human donor in good health. CDR3s include the opening cysteine and the closing phenylalanine or tryptophan. A D gene is named only where the DNA matches it firmly. Rows may omit the clone size; those that give it use once, few, many or a size class.

TRBJ2-1	.	13	few	TRBV19	CASSIRRDNEQFF	TGTGCCAGTAGTATTAGACGGGACAATGAGCAGTTCTTC
TRBJ2-1	.	11	many	TRBV7-9	CASSSSPNLAF	TGTGCCAGCAGCTCCTCGCCTAATCTCGCCTTC
TRBJ1-1	.	14	few	TRBV11-2	CASSPSRGNTEAFF	TGTGCCAGCAGCCCTAGTCGGGGAAACACTGAAGCTTTCTTT
TRBJ1-1	.	15	.	TRBV28	CASGARGSGDTEAFF	TGTGCCAGCGGCGCAAGGGGTTCAGGGGACACTGAAGCTTTCTTT
TRBJ2-1	TRBD2	15	many	TRBV20-1	CSARFSSGSDNEQFF	TGCAGTGCTAGATTCTCTAGCGGGAGTGACAATGAGCAGTTCTTC
TRBJ1-2	.	11	many	TRBV30	CAWSVGGGYTF	TGTGCCTGGAGTGTCGGGGGGGGCTACACCTTC
TRBJ2-7	.	12	many	TRBV2	CASTQTNYEQYF	TGTGCCAGCACTCAGACGAACTACGAGCAGTACTTC
TRBJ2-1	.	16	.	TRBV10-3	CAISEPTRGSYNEQFF	TGTGCCATCAGTGAACCGACTAGGGGTTCCTACAATGAGCAGTTCTTC
TRBJ2-3	.	16	.	TRBV5-4	CASSFFLAASTDTQYF	TGTGCCAGCAGCTTTTTCCTAGCCGCTAGCACAGATACGCAGTATTTT
TRBJ2-6	.	14	.	TRBV6-4	CASSIEAGANVLTF	TGTGCCAGCAGTATAGAGGCTGGGGCCAACGTCCTGACTTTC
TRBJ1-2	.	14	few	TRBV20-1	CSARVRSEYYGYTF	TGCAGTGCTAGGGTCCGTTCCGAATACTATGGCTACACCTTC
TRBJ2-2	TRBD2	16	.	TRBV19	CASTTLAGAGTGELFF	TGTGCCAGTACCACGCTAGCGGGAGCGGGCACCGGGGAGCTGTTTTTT
TRBJ2-7	.	14	many	TRBV11-2	CASSLGPGYYEQYF	TGTGCCAGCAGCTTAGGCCCAGGGTACTACGAGCAGTACTTC
TRBJ2-5	TRBD2	14	many	TRBV6-2/TRBV6-3	CASRRGSGSETQYF	TGTGCCAGCAGGCGCGGGAGCGGGTCGGAGACCCAGTACTTC
TRBJ1-5	.	15	few	TRBV4-3	CASSQEGHSNQPQHF	TGCGCCAGCAGCCAAGAGGGACATAGCAATCAGCCCCAGCATTTT
TRBJ2-1	TRBD2	15	few	TRBV25-1	CASSEGLRPLGEQFF	TGTGCCAGCAGCGAGGGACTACGACCTCTCGGTGAGCAGTTCTTC
TRBJ2-3	.	11	many	TRBV28	CASSPHELQYF	TGTGCCAGCAGTCCCCACGAACTCCAGTATTTT
TRBJ2-7	.	13	many	TRBV14	CASSQRHTYEQYF	TGTGCCAGCAGCCAAAGACATACCTACGAGCAGTACTTC
TRBJ1-1	.	15	.	TRBV6-5	CASSYTGGAPREAFF	TGTGCCAGCAGTTACACTGGAGGGGCCCCCAGGGAAGCTTTCTTT
TRBJ2-7	TRBD2	14	many	TRBV4-2	CASSQGNSVTSGIF	TGTGCCAGCAGCCAAGGGAACTCAGTGACTAGCGGGATATTC
TRBJ2-5	TRBD2	16	.	TRBV7-6	CASSPPWREGQETQYF	TGTGCCAGCAGCCCCCCGTGGCGGGAGGGCCAAGAGACCCAGTACTTC
TRBJ2-4	.	17	few	TRBV4-1	CASSQDGLGGAKNIQYF	TGCGCCAGCAGCCAAGACGGGTTGGGCGGGGCCAAAAACATTCAGTACTTC
TRBJ1-4	.	15	few	TRBV5-1	CASSFYGSSNEKLFF	TGCGCCAGCAGCTTCTACGGCAGTAGTAATGAAAAACTGTTTTTT
TRBJ1-1	.	13	few	TRBV27	CASSPQDRSEAFF	TGTGCCAGCAGTCCCCAAGACAGATCTGAAGCTTTCTTT
TRBJ1-1	.	12	.	TRBV6-2/TRBV6-3	CPENNPRNEAFF	TGTCCAGAGAATAACCCCCGGAATGAAGCTTTCTTT
TRBJ1-1	.	16	many	TRBV18	CASSPPSGSMNTEAFF	TGTGCCAGCTCACCTCCATCAGGTAGTATGAACACTGAAGCTTTCTTT
TRBJ2-1	.	18	many	TRBV20-1	CSARRDRPGALENNEQFF	TGCAGTGCTAGGAGAGACAGGCCCGGAGCGTTGGAGAACAATGAGCAGTTCTTC
TRBJ1-6	TRBD1	14	many	TRBV5-4	CASTLQGSTSPLHF	TGTGCCAGCACCTTACAGGGGTCCACCTCACCCCTCCACTTT
TRBJ2-6	.	17	.	TRBV6-5	CASSYSLRGDGANVLTF	TGTGCCAGCAGTTACTCGCTGCGGGGCGACGGGGCCAACGTCCTGACTTTC
TRBJ2-2	.	14	few	TRBV19	CASRDRPNTGELFF	TGTGCCAGTAGGGACAGACCAAACACCGGGGAGCTGTTTTTT
TRBJ2-2	TRBD1	15	many	TRBV12-3/TRBV12-4	CASSPGQVNTGELFF	TGTGCCAGCAGCCCGGGACAGGTGAACACCGGGGAGCTGTTTTTT
TRBJ2-6	.	17	few	TRBV9	CASFELRAGSGANVLTF	TGTGCCAGCTTCGAGTTGAGGGCGGGCTCTGGGGCCAACGTCCTGACTTTC